This entry is about one TCR beta chain. Clones were sequenced by immunoSEQ multiplex PCR, and TCRdb holds only the in-frame ones, with some missing. The table has approximately 2.5 million clones, over 85% seen once. The data were taken from a study of shared clonotypes between healthy human individuals. The CDR3 runs to 16 residues. Germline CDR1 and CDR2: SGDLS and YYNGEE. V was pared by 3 bases and J by 0 bases, with 13 bases between. This chain connects TRBV9 to TRBJ2-1; D is uncertain. Sequencing was carried out using naive CD4+ T cells from PBMCs. The subset was: CD45RA+ positively selected. This TCR derives from a man between 18 and 29 years old in good health. Some clones in this sample may be carry-over from other donors' samples. In DNA, the CDR3 is TGTGCCAGCAGCGGAGACGGTACTTACTCCTACAATGAGCAGTTCTTC. Its translation is CASSGDGTYSYNEQFF.